The next 29 T cell receptor beta chains were all read from a single sample in a study of shared clonotypes between healthy human individuals. This table comes from immunoSEQ multiplex PCR, and its TCRdb copy is limited to in-frame clones, with some not included. The sample consists of under 1,100,000 clones, roughly 80% of them appearing once. Material: memory CD4+ T cells sorted from blood. As to subset: CD45RA-negative fraction. The source of these receptors is a man aged 18 to 29 in good health.

V usage is TRBV5-1 and J usage is TRBJ2-7; tentative D call: TRBD1 (6 bases). CDR1 and CDR2 from the germline V gene are SGHRS and YFSETQ. Deletions cut 4 bases from V and 5 bases from J, with 19 bases between. The length of the CDR3 is 15 residues. The DNA for the CDR3 is TGCGCCAGCAGCCCCTTCCAGGGGAGAGCTAACGAGCAGTACTTC. Amino acids: CASSPFQGRANEQYF. Variable domain in full (rest from reference TRBV5-1 and TRBJ2-7): KAGVTQTPRYLIKTRGQQVTLSCSPISGHRSVSWYQQTPGQGLQFLFEYFSETQRNKGNFPGRFSGRQFSNSRSEMNVSTLELGDSALYLCASSPFQGRANEQYFGPGTRLTVT.

The CDR3 DNA reads as TGTGCCAGCAGCCCGGGACAGGCTGGAAACACCATATATTTT. This gives the protein CASSPGQAGNTIYF. This chain uses TRBV5-4 with TRBJ1-3; 8 nucleotides align to TRBD1. V dropped 4 bases and J dropped 2; count of bases not matched to a gene: 2. The length of the CDR3 is 14 residues. CDR1 SGHNT and CDR2 YYREEE come from the germline V gene (reference sequence).

The chain carries TRBV12-5 and TRBJ2-7; D is unclear. The germline V gene has CDR1 LGHNT and CDR2 FRNRAP. This CDR3 has 12 residues. Trimming took off 2 bases at V and 7 bases at J, with 9 bases between the two ends. For the CDR3, the DNA is TGTGCTAGTGGTTTGTTTACGGTAGAGCAGTACTTC. Its protein is CASGLFTVEQYF.

This clone was seen ten or more times. V and J are TRBV6-1 and TRBJ1-2, with 7 bases lining up with TRBD1. The CDR3 is 16 amino acids. The junction had 10 bases not matched to a gene; V was cut back by 3 bases and J by 3 bases. The germline V gene has CDR1 MNHNS and CDR2 SASEGT. The CDR3 coding sequence is TGTGCCAGCAGTGAGCCTATTCGGACAGGAGACTATGGCTACACCTTC. Translating it yields CASSEPIRTGDYGYTF.

J is TRBJ2-3 and V is TRBV28; TRBD1 is a possible D gene (7 bases). Germline V gives CDR1 MDHEN, CDR2 SYDVKM. Deletions cut 2 bases from V and 0 bases from J, with 12 bases between. The CDR3 runs to 16 residues. Written as DNA, the CDR3 is TGTGCCAGCAGTTTACCACAGGGGACTAGCACAGATACGCAGTATTTT. It translates to CASSLPQGTSTDTQYF.

This clone was counted a single time. The V and J genes are TRBV6-5 and TRBJ2-1, with no clear D. The germline CDR1 and CDR2 sequences are MNHEY and SVGAGI. Between the trimmed V and J ends, which lost 7 bases and 0 bases, there was a span of 7 bases. The CDR3 has 13 amino acids. The CDR3 DNA reads TGTGCCAGCAAACAGAGCTCCTACAATGAGCAGTTCTTC. It translates to CASKQSSYNEQFF.

This chain joins TRBV10-3 and TRBJ1-3, with a weak D call TRBD1 (5 bases). This CDR3 has 15 residues. Germline V gene lookup returns CDR1 ENHRY and CDR2 SYGVKD. The V and J ends lost 4 bases and 0 bases respectively, with 10 bases between them. The CDR3 coding sequence is TGTGCCATCAGTGGAGGGGTCGGCTCTGGAAACACCATATATTTT. It translates to CAISGGVGSGNTIYF.

This clone has more than one count but fewer than ten. The sample carries other DNA sequences with the same CDR3. The chain joins TRBV30 to TRBJ2-2; D possibly corresponds to TRBD2 (6 bases). The length of the CDR3 is 14 residues. Germline CDR1 reads GTSNPN; CDR2 reads SVGIG (reference sequence). V was clipped by 3 bases and J by 1 base, with 9 bases between them. The CDR3 is CAWRRGLNTGELFF. The DNA for the CDR3 is TGTGCCTGGAGACGGGGGTTGAACACCGGGGAGCTGTTTTTT.

This clone was recorded only once. The chain uses TRBV28 and TRBJ1-2; 8 bases line up with TRBD1. The V gene's germline CDR1 is MDHEN and CDR2 SYDVKM. The CDR3 has 12 residues. Trimming cost V 4 bases and J 7 bases; bases outside gene matches: 2. The CDR3 bases are TGTGCCAGCAGTTGGGACAGGAGTGGCTACACCTTC. This translates into CASSWDRSGYTF.

The gene calls are TRBV5-8 and TRBJ1-1; D not certain. CDR3 length equals 13 residues. V was clipped by 4 bases and J by 0 bases, with 7 bases between them. From germline, CDR1 is SGHTS and CDR2 YDEGEE. The CDR3 bases are TGTGCCAGCAGCAAGGTCTTGAACACTGAAGCTTTCTTT. As protein: CASSKVLNTEAFF.

This chain uses TRBV6-5 with TRBJ2-7, with 8 bases identical to TRBD2. The CDR3 is 15 residues long. Germline loops: CDR1 MNHEY, CDR2 SVGAGI. J was trimmed by 6 bases and V by 5 bases; bases with no gene match: 12. The CDR3, as DNA: TGTGCCAGCAGTAGGACTAGCTCGGGCTCCGGCGAGCAGTACTTC. This encodes CASSRTSSGSGEQYF.

V gene TRBV28 combines with J gene TRBJ1-4; the match to TRBD1 covers 7 bases. Germline values: CDR1 MDHEN, CDR2 SYDVKM. The CDR3 extends over 15 amino acids. V lost 8 bases to trimming and J lost 7 bases; unmatched junction nucleotides: 13. CDR3 amino acids: CASHQIDRDVEKLFF. As DNA, the CDR3 is TGTGCCAGCCACCAGATTGACAGGGACGTTGAAAAACTGTTTTTT.

V and J are TRBV11-2 and TRBJ2-1; D unresolved. Trimming removed 6 bases from V and 0 bases from J, with 18 bases in between. Per germline, CDR1 SGHAT and CDR2 FQNNGV. The CDR3 length is 17 residues. The chain's CDR3 is CASRVHEGISSYNEQFF. CDR3 bases: TGTGCCAGCAGAGTCCATGAAGGGATATCCTCCTACAATGAGCAGTTCTTC.

The chain employs TRBV28 and TRBJ1-2; 7 positions match TRBD1. Per the germline V gene, CDR1 is MDHEN and CDR2 is SYDVKM. The CDR3 is made up of 14 amino acids. The V gene end was trimmed by 8 bases and the J gene end by 5 bases; junction bases not matched to a gene: 11. This chain's CDR3 is CASVRGDSVYGYTF. In nucleotides, the CDR3 is TGTGCCAGCGTCCGGGGGGACAGCGTTTATGGCTACACCTTC.

The genes are TRBV28 and TRBJ2-2; D is possibly TRBD1 (6 bases). The CDR3 loop spans 16 amino acids. The V and J ends lost 6 bases and 3 bases respectively, with 17 bases between them. CDR1 and CDR2 (germline): MDHEN, SYDVKM. The CDR3 DNA sequence: TGTGCCAGCAGCTCGCCCGGGACACACTACACCGGGGAGCTGTTTTTT. This codes for CASSSPGTHYTGELFF.

The chain is built from TRBV28 and TRBJ1-1; TRBD1 agrees at 7 bases. V shed 5 bases, J shed 1 base, and the junction held 7 bases outside the gene matches. Germline-derived CDR1 and CDR2 are MDHEN and SYDVKM. This CDR3 is 15 amino acids long. CDR3 protein: CASSPTGRRNTEAFF. In DNA form, the CDR3 reads TGTGCCAGCAGTCCGACAGGGCGGCGGAACACTGAAGCTTTCTTT.

This chain joins TRBV6-5 and TRBJ1-3, with D unresolved. V was cut by 4 bases and J by 4 bases, with 14 bases left in between. The V gene's germline CDR1 is MNHEY and CDR2 SVGAGI. The CDR3 is made up of 15 amino acids. In DNA, the CDR3 is TGTGCCAGCAGTTCAAGTAGGGAGGTCGGAAACACCATATATTTT. Translated, it gives CASSSSREVGNTIYF.

The V call is TRBV7-3, the J call TRBJ2-2; 9 bases match TRBD1. The length of the CDR3 is 16 residues. With V trimmed by 4 bases and J by 1 base, 4 bases remained unmatched. Germline V gene sequence: CDR1 SGHTA, CDR2 FQGTGA. The CDR3 spells CASSSQGAGNTGELFF. CDR3 nucleotide sequence: TGTGCCAGCAGCTCACAGGGGGCTGGGAACACCGGGGAGCTGTTTTTT. Based on the CDR3 plus reference TRBV7-3 and TRBJ2-2, the full variable domain is GAGVSQTPSNKVTEKGKYVELRCDPISGHTALYWYRQSLGQGPEFLIYFQGTGAADDSGLPNDRFFAVRPEGSVSTLKIQRTERGDSAVYLCASSSQGAGNTGELFFGEGSRLTVL.

The chain uses TRBV30 and TRBJ2-2, with a tentative D call TRBD1 (5 bases). The CDR3 covers 14 residues. V was cut by 0 bases and J by 5 bases, with 10 bases left in between. Germline-derived CDR1 and CDR2 are GTSNPN and SVGIG (reference sequence). CDR3 amino acids: CAWSVRQLTGELFF. The DNA of the CDR3 is TGTGCCTGGAGTGTACGACAGCTAACCGGGGAGCTGTTTTTT.

The chain uses TRBV2 and TRBJ2-7; 9 positions agree with TRBD1. V lost 2 bases to trimming and J lost 7 bases; unmatched junction nucleotides: 15. CDR3 length: 17 residues. Looked up from germline, CDR1 is SNHLY and CDR2 is FYNNEI. CDR3 in DNA: TGTGCCAGCAGTGAACATGCAGTTGGGGACAGGGCAAGGGAGCAGTACTTC. Translated: CASSEHAVGDRAREQYF.

A word on this clone: Other DNA sequences in the sample encode the same CDR3. The chain links TRBV7-2 to TRBJ2-5; 7 bases align to TRBD1. Germline V CDR1 and CDR2: SGHTA, FQGNSA. The CDR3 sequence is 15 residues long. With 3 bases clipped from V and 3 bases from J, the junction kept 7 bases outside the gene matches. The CDR3 loop is CASSLGDRDKETQYF. Written as DNA, the CDR3 is TGTGCCAGCAGCTTGGGAGACAGGGATAAAGAGACCCAGTACTTC.

This sequence joins TRBV10-3 and TRBJ1-5, with D possibly TRBD1 on 5 matching bases. The V gene lost 4 bases and the J gene lost 3 bases, with 10 bases spanning the gap. The germline gives CDR1 ENHRY, CDR2 SYGVKD. CDR3 length equals 14 residues. The CDR3 is CAISGEGTNQPQHF. DNA of the CDR3: TGTGCCATCAGTGGGGAAGGGACCAATCAGCCCCAGCATTTT.

Comments on this clone: Other DNA sequences within the sample encode an identical CDR3. This chain links TRBV7-2 with TRBJ2-3, with D hard to call. This CDR3 is 11 amino acids long. CDR1 is SGHTA and CDR2 is FQGNSA in the germline V gene. V lost 6 bases to trimming and J lost 5 bases, with 6 bases between them. CDR3 in DNA: TGTGCCAGCAGTTATAAAGATACGCAGTATTTT. As protein: CASSYKDTQYF.

The sample holds one count of this clone. The J gene is TRBJ2-7, the V gene TRBV7-2; D is possibly TRBD1 or TRBD2 (5 bases each). Trimming pared 2 bases from V and 2 bases from J, leaving 10 bases between. Germline V gene data show CDR1 as SGHTA and CDR2 as FQGNSA. CDR3 length: 14 residues. CDR3 loop: CASSLYRDAYEQYF. CDR3 in DNA: TGTGCCAGCAGCTTATACCGGGACGCCTACGAGCAGTACTTC.

The chain has TRBV6-1 and TRBJ1-2, with 7 bases fitting TRBD1. CDR3 length equals 14 residues. Germline CDR1 and CDR2: MNHNS and SASEGT. V gave up 3 bases and J gave up 8 bases; unmatched junction bases: 9. Written as DNA, the CDR3 is TGTGCCAGCAGTGATGGGGCAGGGGGACGAGGCTACACCTTC. The encoded protein is CASSDGAGGRGYTF.

This chain connects TRBV7-9 to TRBJ2-3, with D perhaps matching TRBD1 (6 bases). The CDR3 runs 15 residues. Per germline, CDR1 SEHNR and CDR2 FQNEAQ (reference sequence). V was trimmed by 5 bases and J by 3 bases, leaving 15 bases between them. The chain's CDR3 is CASSQSLGQTDTQYF. The CDR3 DNA follows: TGTGCCAGCAGCCAGTCGCTCGGACAGACAGATACGCAGTATTTT.

The DNA for the CDR3 is TGTGCCAGCAGTGGGGGACAGGGCTCCTATAATTCACCCCTCCACTTT. This encodes CASSGGQGSYNSPLHF. V is TRBV2 and J is TRBJ1-6, with TRBD1 matching 9 bases. The length of the CDR3 is 16 residues. Germline lookup yields CDR1 SNHLY and CDR2 FYNNEI. V lost 4 bases to trimming and J lost 0 bases; unmatched junction nucleotides: 1.

The V gene is TRBV11-2, the J gene TRBJ2-1; 7 nucleotides match TRBD2. With V trimmed by 0 bases and J by 10 bases, 9 bases remained unmatched. The CDR3 totals 15 residues. CDR1 and CDR2 (germline): SGHAT, FQNNGV. Here the CDR3 DNA reads TGTGCCAGCAGCTTAGATGGGGTCCAAGCGGGGGAGCAGTTCTTC. Translating it yields CASSLDGVQAGEQFF.

This chain's CDR3 is CASSEITIYGYTF. DNA for the CDR3: TGTGCCAGCAGTGAAATCACGATCTATGGCTACACCTTC. This chain joins TRBV6-1 and TRBJ1-2; D is ambiguous. Germline V gene lookup returns CDR1 MNHNS and CDR2 SASEGT. The ends were cut back, 2 bases at V and 4 bases at J, with 8 bases in the middle. The CDR3 is made up of 13 amino acids.